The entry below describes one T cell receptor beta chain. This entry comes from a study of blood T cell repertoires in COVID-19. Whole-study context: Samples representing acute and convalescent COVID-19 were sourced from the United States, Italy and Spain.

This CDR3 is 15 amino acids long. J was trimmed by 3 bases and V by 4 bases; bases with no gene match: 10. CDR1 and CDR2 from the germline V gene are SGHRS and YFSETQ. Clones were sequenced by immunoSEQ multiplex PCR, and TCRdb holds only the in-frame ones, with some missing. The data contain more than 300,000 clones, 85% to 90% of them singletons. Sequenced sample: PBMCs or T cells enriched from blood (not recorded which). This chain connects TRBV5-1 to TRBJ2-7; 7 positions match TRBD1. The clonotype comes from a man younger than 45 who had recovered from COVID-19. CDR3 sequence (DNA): TGCGCCAGCAGCCAGCAGACAGGGCTCAACTACGAGCAGTACTTC. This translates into CASSQQTGLNYEQYF.